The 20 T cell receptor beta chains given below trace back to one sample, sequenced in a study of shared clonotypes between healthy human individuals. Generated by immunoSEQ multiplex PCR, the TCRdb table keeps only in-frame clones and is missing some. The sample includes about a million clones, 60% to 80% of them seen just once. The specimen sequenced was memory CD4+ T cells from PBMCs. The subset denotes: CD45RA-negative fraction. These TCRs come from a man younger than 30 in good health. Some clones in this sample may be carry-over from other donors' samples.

For the CDR3, the DNA is TGCGCCAGCAGCACGGGAAATACAGGGACCACTGAAGCTTTCTTT. Translating gives CASSTGNTGTTEAFF. The chain carries TRBV5-1 and TRBJ1-1; possibly TRBD1 for D (6 bases). CDR1 is SGHRS, CDR2 YFSETQ, per germline. The V gene lost 4 bases and the J gene lost 4 bases, with 17 bases spanning the gap. CDR3 length: 15 amino acids.

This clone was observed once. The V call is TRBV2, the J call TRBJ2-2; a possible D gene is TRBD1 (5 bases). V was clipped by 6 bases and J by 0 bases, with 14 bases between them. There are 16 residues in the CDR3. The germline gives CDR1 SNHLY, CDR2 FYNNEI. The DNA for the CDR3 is TGTGCCAGCAGCCGCGACAGACCCGCGAACACCGGGGAGCTGTTTTTT. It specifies CASSRDRPANTGELFF.

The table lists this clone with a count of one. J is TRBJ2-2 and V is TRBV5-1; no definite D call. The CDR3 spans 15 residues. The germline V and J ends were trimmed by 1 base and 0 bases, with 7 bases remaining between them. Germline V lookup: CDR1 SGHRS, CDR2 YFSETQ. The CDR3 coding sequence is TGCGCCAGCAGCTTGACACTCGCGAACACCGGGGAGCTGTTTTTT. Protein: CASSLTLANTGELFF.

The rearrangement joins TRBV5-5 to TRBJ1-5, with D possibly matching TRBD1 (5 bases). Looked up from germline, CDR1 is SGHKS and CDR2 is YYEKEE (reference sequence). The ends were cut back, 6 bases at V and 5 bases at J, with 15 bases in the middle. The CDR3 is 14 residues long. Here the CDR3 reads CASNIFGGDQPQHF. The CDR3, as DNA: TGTGCCAGCAACATTTTCGGGGGGGATCAGCCCCAGCATTTT. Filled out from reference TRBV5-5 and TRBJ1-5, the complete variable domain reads DAGVTQSPTHLIKTRGQQVTLRCSPISGHKSVSWYQQVLGQGPQFIFQYYEKEERGRGNFPDRFSARQFPNYSSELNVNALLLGDSALYLCASNIFGGDQPQHFGDGTRLSIL.

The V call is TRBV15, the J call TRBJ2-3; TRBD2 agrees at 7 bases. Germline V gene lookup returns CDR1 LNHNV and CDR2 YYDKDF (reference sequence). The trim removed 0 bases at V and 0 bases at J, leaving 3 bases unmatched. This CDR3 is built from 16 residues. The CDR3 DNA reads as TGTGCCACCAGCAGAGATATAGCGGGCAGCACAGATACGCAGTATTTT. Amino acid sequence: CATSRDIAGSTDTQYF.

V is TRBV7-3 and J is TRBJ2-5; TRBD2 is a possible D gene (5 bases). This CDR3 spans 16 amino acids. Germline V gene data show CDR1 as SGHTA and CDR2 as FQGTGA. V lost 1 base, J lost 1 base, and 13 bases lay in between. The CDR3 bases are TGTGCCAGCAGCTTAAGCCGGACTCCCACCCAAGAGACCCAGTACTTC. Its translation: CASSLSRTPTQETQYF.

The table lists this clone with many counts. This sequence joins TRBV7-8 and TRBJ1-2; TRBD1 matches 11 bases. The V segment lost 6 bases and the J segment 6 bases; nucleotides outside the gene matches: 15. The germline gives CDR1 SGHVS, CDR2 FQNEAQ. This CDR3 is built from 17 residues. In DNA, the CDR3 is TGTGCCAGCAGTGCCCTAACTGGGACAGGGGGACTACATGGCTACACCTTC. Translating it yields CASSALTGTGGLHGYTF.

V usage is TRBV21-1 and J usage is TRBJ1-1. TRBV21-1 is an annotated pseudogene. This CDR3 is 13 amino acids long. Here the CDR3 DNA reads TGTGCCAGCAGCAAAGGAGGGAACACTGAAGCTTTCTTT. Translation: CASSKGGNTEAFF.

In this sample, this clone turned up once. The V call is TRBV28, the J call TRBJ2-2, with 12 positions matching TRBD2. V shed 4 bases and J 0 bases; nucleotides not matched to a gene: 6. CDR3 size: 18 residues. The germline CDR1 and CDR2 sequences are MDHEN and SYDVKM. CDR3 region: CASSSIGLAGSNTGELFF. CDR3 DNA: TGTGCCAGCAGTTCGATCGGACTAGCGGGATCGAACACCGGGGAGCTGTTTTTT.

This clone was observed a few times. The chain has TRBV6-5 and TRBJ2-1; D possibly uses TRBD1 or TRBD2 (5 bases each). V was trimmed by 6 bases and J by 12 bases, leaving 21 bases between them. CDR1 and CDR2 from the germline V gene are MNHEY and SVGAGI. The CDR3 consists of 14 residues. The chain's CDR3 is CASRRVRGGLRQFF. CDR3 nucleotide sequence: TGTGCCAGCAGAAGGGTTCGGGGCGGCCTGAGGCAGTTCTTC.

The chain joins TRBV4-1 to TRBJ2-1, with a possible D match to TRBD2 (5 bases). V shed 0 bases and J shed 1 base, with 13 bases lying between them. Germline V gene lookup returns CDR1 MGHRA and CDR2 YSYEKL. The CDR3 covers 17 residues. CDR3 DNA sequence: TGCGCCAGCAGCCAAGATCAGCGGAGTGATTCCTACAATGAGCAGTTCTTC. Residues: CASSQDQRSDSYNEQFF.

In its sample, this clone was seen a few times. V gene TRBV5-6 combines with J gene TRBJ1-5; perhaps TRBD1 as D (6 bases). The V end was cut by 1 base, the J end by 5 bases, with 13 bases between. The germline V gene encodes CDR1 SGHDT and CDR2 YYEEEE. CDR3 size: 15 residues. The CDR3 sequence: CASSLWGLFDQPQHF. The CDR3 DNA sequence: TGTGCCAGCAGCTTGTGGGGGCTCTTCGATCAGCCCCAGCATTTT.

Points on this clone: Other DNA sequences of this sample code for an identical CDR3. The CDR3 region is CASSSSGADTQYF. Written as DNA, the CDR3 is TGTGCCAGCAGCTCGTCAGGGGCAGATACGCAGTATTTT. This chain uses TRBV7-9 with TRBJ2-3, with a possible D match to TRBD1 (6 bases). Trimming stripped 4 bases from V and 4 bases from J, with 9 bases between. CDR3 size: 13 residues. CDR1 is SEHNR, CDR2 FQNEAQ, per germline (reference sequence).

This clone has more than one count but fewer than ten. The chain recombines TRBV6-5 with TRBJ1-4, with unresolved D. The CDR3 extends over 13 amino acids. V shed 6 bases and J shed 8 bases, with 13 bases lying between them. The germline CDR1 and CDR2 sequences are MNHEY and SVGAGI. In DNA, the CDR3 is TGTGCCAGCAGACTGACTATAGGGGAAAAACTGTTTTTT. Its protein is CASRLTIGEKLFF.

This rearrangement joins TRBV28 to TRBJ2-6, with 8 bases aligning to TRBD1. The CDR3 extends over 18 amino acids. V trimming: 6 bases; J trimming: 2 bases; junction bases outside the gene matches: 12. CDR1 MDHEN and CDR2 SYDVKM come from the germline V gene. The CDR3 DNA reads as TGTGCCAGCAGCAGTCCTCCAGGGGGCGCAACTGGGGCCAACGTCCTGACTTTC. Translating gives CASSSPPGGATGANVLTF.

Here the CDR3 DNA reads TGCGCCAGCAGCCACCCCGGTTACGTACGCAATGAGCAGTTCTTC. This translates into CASSHPGYVRNEQFF. The gene calls are TRBV4-1 and TRBJ2-1; D call uncertain. This CDR3 has 15 amino acids. Germline-derived CDR1 and CDR2 are MGHRA and YSYEKL. Trimming shortened V by 3 bases and J by 6 bases, and 15 bases separated the two germline ends.

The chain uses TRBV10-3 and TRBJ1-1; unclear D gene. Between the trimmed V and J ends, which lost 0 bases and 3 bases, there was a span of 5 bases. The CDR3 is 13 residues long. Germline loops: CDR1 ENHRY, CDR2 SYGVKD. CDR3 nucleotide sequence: TGTGCCATCAGTGAGTCGGACTACACTGAAGCTTTCTTT. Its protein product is CAISESDYTEAFF.

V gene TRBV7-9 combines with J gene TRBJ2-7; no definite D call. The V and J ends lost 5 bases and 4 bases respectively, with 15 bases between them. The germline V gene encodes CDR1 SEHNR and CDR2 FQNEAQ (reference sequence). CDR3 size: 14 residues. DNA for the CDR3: TGTGCCAGCAGCGCGTCGCAATATCCGTACGAGCAGTACTTC. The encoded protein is CASSASQYPYEQYF.

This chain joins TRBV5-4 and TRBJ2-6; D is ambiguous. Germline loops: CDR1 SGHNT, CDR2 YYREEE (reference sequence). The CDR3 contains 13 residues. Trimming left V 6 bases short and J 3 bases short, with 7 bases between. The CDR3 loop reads CASIKYGANVLTF. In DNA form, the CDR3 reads TGTGCCAGCATCAAGTATGGGGCCAACGTCCTGACTTTC. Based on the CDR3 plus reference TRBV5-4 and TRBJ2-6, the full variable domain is ETGVTQSPTHLIKTRGQQVTLRCSSQSGHNTVSWYQQALGQGPQFIFQYYREEENGRGNFPPRFSGLQFPNYSSELNVNALELDDSALYLCASIKYGANVLTFGAGSRLTVL.

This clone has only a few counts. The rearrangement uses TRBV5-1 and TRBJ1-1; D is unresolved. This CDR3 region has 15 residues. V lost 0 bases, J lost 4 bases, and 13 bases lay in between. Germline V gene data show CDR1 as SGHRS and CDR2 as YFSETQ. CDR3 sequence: CASSLDSVRVTEAFF. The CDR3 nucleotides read TGCGCCAGCAGCTTGGATTCAGTACGGGTCACTGAAGCTTTCTTT.